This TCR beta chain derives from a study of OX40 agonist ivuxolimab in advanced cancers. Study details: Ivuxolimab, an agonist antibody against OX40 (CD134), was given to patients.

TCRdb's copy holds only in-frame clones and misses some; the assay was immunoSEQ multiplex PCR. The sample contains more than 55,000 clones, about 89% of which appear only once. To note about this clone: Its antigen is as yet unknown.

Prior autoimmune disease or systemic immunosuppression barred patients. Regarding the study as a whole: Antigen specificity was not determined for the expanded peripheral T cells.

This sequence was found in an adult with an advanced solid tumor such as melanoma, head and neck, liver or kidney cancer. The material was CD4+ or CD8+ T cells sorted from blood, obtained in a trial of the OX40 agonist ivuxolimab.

CDR3 residues: CASSPTGAGNTIYF. The DNA for the CDR3 is TGTGCCAGCAGCCCCACAGGGGCTGGAAACACCATATATTTT. The chain recombines TRBV5-4 with TRBJ1-3; 7 nucleotides line up with TRBD1. The length of the CDR3 is 14 residues. Germline loops: CDR1 SGHNT, CDR2 YYREEE (reference sequence). V was pared by 4 bases and J by 2 bases, with 3 bases of the junction left unmatched.